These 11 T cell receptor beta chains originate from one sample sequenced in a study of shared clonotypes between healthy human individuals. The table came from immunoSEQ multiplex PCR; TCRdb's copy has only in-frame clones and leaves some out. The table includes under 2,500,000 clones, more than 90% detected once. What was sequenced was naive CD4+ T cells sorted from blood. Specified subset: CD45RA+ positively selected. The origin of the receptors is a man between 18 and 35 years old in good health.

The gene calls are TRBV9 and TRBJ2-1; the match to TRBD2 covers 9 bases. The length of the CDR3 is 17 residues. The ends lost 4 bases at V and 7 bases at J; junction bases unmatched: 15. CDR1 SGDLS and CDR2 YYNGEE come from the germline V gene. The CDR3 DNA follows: TGTGCCAGCAGCCCTCTCGGGGGACTAGCCAGGGGAAATGAGCAGTTCTTC. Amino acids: CASSPLGGLARGNEQFF.

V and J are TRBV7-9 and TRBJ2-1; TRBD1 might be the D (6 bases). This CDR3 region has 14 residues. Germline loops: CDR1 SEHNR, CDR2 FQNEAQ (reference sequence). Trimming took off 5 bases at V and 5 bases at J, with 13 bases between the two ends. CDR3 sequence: CASSVDRTNNEQFF. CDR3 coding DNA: TGTGCCAGCAGCGTCGACAGGACCAACAATGAGCAGTTCTTC.

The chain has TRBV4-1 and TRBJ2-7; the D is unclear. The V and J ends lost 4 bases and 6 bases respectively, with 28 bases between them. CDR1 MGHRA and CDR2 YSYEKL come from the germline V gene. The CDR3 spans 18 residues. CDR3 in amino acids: CASSPLGTTSPNRVEQYF. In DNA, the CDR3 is TGCGCCAGCAGCCCGCTGGGCACGACGAGCCCAAACCGGGTCGAGCAGTACTTC.

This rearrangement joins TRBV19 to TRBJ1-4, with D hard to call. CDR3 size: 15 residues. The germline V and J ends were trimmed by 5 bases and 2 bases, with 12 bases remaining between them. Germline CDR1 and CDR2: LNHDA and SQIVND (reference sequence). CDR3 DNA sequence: TGTGCCAGTAGTTCCTTCCAGGCGACTAATGAAAAACTGTTTTTT. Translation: CASSSFQATNEKLFF. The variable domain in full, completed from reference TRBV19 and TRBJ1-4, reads DGGITQSPKYLFRKEGQNVTLSCEQNLNHDAMYWYRQDPGQGLRLIYYSQIVNDFQKGDIAEGYSVSREKKESFPLTVTSAQKNPTAFYLCASSSFQATNEKLFFGSGTQLSVL.

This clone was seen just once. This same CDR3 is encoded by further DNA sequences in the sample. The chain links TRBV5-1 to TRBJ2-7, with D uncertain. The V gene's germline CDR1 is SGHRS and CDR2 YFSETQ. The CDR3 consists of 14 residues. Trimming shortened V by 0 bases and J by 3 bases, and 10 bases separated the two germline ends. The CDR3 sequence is CASSLGLVGYEQYF. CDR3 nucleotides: TGCGCCAGCAGCTTGGGTCTCGTGGGCTACGAGCAGTACTTC.

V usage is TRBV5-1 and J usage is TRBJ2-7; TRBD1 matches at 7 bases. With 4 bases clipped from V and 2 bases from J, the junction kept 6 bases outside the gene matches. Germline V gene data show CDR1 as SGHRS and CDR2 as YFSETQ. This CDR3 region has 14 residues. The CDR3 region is CASSLRDSPYEQYF. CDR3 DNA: TGCGCCAGCAGCCTCCGGGACAGTCCCTACGAGCAGTACTTC.

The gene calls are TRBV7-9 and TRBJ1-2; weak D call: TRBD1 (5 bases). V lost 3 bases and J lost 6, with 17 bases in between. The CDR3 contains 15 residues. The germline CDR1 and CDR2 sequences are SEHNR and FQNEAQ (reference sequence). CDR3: CASSFHEDRENGYTF. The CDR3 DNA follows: TGTGCCAGCAGCTTCCATGAAGACAGAGAGAATGGCTACACCTTC.

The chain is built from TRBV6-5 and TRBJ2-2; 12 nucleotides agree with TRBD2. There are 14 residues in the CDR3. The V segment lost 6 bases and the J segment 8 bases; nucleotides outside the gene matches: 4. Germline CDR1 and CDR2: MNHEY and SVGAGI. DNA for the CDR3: TGTGCCAGCAGACCTGGACTAGCGGGAGGGGAGCTGTTTTTT. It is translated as CASRPGLAGGELFF.

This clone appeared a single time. CDR3 sequence: CASSPGWNEQFF. For the CDR3, the DNA is TGTGCCAGCAGCCCAGGGTGGAATGAGCAGTTCTTC. The chain couples TRBV5-6 to TRBJ2-1; D perhaps matches TRBD1 (5 bases). Looked up from germline, CDR1 is SGHDT and CDR2 is YYEEEE. The CDR3 has 12 residues. The V end lost 4 bases, the J end lost 7 bases, and 9 bases lay between the germline ends. The full variable domain, with the rest looked up from reference TRBV5-6 and TRBJ2-1, is DAGVTQSPTHLIKTRGQQVTLRCSPKSGHDTVSWYQQALGQGPQFIFQYYEEEERQRGNFPDRFSGHQFPNYSSELNVNALLLGDSALYLCASSPGWNEQFFGPGTRLTVL.

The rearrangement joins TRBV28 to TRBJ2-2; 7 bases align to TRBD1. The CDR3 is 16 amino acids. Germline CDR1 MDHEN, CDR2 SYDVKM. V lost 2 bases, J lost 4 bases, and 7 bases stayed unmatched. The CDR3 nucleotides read TGTGCCAGCAGTTTAGAAGGGGGCGCAGGCACCGGGGAGCTGTTTTTT. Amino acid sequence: CASSLEGGAGTGELFF. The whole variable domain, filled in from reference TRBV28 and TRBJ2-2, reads DVKVTQSSRYLVKRTGEKVFLECVQDMDHENMFWYRQDPGLGLRLIYFSYDVKMKEKGDIPEGYSVSREKKERFSLILESASTNQTSMYLCASSLEGGAGTGELFFGEGSRLTVL.

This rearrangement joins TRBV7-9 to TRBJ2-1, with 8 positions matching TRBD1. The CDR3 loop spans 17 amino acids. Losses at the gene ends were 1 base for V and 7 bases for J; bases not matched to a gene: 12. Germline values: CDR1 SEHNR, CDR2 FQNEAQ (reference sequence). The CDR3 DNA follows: TGTGCCAGCAGCTTAGGCGAGACAGGGGAGGTAGGGAATGAGCAGTTCTTC. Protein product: CASSLGETGEVGNEQFF.